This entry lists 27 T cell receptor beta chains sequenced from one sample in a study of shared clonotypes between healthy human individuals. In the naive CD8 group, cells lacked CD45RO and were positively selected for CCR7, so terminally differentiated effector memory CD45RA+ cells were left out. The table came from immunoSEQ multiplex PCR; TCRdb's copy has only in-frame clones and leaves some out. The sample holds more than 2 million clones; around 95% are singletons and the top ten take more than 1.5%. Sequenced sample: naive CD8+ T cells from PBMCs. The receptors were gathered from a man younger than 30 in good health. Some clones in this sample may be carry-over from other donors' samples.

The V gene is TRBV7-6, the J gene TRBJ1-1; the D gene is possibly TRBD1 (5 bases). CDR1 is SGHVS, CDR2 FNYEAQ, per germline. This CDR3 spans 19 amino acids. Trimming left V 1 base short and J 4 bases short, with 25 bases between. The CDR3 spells CASSLGDYGWGSIVTEAFF. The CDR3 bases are TGTGCCAGCAGCTTAGGGGACTACGGGTGGGGTTCGATAGTCACTGAAGCTTTCTTT.

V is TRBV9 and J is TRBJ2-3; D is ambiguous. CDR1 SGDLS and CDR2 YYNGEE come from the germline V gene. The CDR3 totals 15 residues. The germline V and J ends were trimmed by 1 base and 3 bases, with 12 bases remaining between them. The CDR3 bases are TGTGCCAGCAGCGTAATCCCAAAGGCTACAGATACGCAGTATTTT. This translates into CASSVIPKATDTQYF.

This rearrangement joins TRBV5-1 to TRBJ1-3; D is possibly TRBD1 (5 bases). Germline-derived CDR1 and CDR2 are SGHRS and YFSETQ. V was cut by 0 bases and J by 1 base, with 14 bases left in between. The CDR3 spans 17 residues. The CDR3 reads CASSLEGVRASGNTIYF. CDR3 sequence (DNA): TGCGCCAGCAGCTTGGAAGGCGTCAGGGCATCTGGAAACACCATATATTTT.

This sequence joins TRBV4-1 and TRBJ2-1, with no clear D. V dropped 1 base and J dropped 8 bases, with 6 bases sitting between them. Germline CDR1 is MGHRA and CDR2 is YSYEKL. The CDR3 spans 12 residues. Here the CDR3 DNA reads TGCGCCAGCAGCCAAGTAGGTGATGAGCAGTTCTTC. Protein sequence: CASSQVGDEQFF.

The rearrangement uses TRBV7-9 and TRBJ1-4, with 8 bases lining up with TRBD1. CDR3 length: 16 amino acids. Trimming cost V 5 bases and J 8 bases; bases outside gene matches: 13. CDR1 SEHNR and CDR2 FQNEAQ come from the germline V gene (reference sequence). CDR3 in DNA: TGTGCCAGCAGCACGTTCACGGGACAGGTACGAGAAAAACTGTTTTTT. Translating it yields CASSTFTGQVREKLFF. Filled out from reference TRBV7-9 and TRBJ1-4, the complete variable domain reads DTGVSQNPRHKITKRGQNVTFRCDPISEHNRLYWYRQTLGQGPEFLTYFQNEAQLEKSRLLSDRFSAERPKGSFSTLEIQRTEQGDSAMYLCASSTFTGQVREKLFFGSGTQLSVL.

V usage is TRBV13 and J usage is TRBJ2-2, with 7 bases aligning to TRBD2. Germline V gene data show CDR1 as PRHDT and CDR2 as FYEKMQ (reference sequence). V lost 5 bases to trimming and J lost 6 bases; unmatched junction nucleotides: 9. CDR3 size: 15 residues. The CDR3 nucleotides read TGTGCCAGCAGCAATTTCGGGGGGTCGGCCGGGGAGCTGTTTTTT. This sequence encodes CASSNFGGSAGELFF.

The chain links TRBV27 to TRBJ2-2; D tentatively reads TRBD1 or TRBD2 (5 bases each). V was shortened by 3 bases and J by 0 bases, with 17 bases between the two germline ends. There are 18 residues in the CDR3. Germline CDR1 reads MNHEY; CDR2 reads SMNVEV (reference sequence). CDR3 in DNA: TGTGCCAGCAGTTTCTTGGTTGGGGGTTGGCCGAACACCGGGGAGCTGTTTTTT. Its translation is CASSFLVGGWPNTGELFF.

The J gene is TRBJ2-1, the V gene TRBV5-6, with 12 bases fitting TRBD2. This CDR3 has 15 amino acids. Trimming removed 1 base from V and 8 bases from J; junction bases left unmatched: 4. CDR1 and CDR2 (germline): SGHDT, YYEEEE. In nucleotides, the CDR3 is TGTGCCAGCAGCTTGTGGCTAGCGGGAGGGTATGAGCAGTTCTTC. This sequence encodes CASSLWLAGGYEQFF.

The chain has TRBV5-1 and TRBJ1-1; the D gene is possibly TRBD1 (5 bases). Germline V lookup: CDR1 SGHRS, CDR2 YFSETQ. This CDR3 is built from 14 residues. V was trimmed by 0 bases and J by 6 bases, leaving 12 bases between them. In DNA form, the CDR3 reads TGCGCCAGCAGCTTGGTGGGGCGCCTGTCTGAAGCTTTCTTT. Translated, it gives CASSLVGRLSEAFF.

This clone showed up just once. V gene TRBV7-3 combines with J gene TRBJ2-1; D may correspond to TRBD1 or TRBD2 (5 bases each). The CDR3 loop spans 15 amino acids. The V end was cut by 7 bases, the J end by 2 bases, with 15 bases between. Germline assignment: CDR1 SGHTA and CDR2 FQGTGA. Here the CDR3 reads CASKLDSSPYNEQFF. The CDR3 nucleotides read TGTGCCAGCAAACTAGACAGTTCACCCTACAATGAGCAGTTCTTC.

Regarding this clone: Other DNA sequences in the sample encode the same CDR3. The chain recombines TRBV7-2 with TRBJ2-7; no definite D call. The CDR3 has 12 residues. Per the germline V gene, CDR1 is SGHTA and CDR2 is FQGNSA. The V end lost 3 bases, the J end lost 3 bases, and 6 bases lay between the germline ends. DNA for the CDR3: TGTGCCAGCAGCTTTTCCGGCTACGAGCAGTACTTC. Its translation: CASSFSGYEQYF.

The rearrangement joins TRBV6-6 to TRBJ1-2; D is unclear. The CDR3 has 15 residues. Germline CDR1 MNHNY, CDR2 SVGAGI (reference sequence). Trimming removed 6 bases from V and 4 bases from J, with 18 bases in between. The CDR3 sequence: CASRKSGLLVYGYTF. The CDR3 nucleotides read TGTGCCAGCAGGAAAAGCGGGCTCCTGGTCTATGGCTACACCTTC.

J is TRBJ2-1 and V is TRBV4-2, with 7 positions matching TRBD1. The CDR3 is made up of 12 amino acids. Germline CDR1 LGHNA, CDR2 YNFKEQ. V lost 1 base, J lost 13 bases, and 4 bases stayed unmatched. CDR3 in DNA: TGTGCCAGCAGCCAAGGAGGGGACAGACAGTTCTTC. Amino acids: CASSQGGDRQFF.

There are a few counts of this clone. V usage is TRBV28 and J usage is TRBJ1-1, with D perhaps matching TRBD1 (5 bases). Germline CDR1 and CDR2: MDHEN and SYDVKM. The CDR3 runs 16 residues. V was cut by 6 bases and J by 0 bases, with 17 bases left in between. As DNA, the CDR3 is TGTGCCAGCAGCCCCAGGCAGGGATTCATGAACACTGAAGCTTTCTTT. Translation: CASSPRQGFMNTEAFF.

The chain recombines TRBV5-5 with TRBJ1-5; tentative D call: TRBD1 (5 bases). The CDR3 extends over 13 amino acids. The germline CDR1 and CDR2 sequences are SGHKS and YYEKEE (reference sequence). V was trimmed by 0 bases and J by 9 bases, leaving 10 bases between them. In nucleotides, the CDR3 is TGTGCCAGCAGCTTGGACATGGGGGGGCCCCAGCATTTT. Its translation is CASSLDMGGPQHF.

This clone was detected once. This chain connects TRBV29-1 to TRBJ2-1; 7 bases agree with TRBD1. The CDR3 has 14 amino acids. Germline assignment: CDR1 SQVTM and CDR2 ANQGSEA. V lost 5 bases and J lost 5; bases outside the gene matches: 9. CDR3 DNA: TGCAGCGTTTCTTCAGACAGGGTGGACAATGAGCAGTTCTTC. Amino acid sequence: CSVSSDRVDNEQFF.

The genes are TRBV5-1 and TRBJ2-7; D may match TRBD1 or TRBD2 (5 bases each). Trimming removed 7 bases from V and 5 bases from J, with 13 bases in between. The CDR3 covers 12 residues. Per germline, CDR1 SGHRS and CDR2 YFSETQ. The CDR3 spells CASGTGHNEQYF. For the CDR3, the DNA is TGCGCCAGCGGGACGGGCCATAACGAGCAGTACTTC.

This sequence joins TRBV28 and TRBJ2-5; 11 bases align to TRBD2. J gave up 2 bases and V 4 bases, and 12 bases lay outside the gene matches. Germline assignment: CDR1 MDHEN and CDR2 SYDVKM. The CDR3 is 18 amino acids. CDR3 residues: CASSSRLAGKREQETQYF. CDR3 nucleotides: TGTGCCAGCAGTTCCCGACTAGCGGGAAAGAGGGAACAAGAGACCCAGTACTTC.

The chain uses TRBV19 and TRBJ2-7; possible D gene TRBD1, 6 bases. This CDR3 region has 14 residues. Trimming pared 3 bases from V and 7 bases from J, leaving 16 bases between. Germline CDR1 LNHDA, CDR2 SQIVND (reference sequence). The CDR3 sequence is CASSIGTPLKEQYF. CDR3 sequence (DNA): TGTGCCAGTAGTATCGGGACACCTTTGAAGGAGCAGTACTTC.

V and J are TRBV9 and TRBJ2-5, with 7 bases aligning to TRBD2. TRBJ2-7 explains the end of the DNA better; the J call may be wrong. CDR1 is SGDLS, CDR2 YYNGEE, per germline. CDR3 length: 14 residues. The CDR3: CASSAAGPSYEQYF. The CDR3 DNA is TGTGCCAGCAGCGCAGCGGGACCCTCCTACGAGCAGTACTTC.

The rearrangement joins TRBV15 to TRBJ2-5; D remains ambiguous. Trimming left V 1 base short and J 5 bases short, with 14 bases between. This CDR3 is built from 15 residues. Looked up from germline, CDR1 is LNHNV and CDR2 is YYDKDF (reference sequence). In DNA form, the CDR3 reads TGTGCCACCAGCAGAGGTTCTGGTGTACCCGAGACCCAGTACTTC. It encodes CATSRGSGVPETQYF. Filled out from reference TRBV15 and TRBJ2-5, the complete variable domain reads DAMVIQNPRYQVTQFGKPVTLSCSQTLNHNVMYWYQQKSSQAPKLLFHYYDKDFNNEADTPDNFQSRRPNTSFCFLDIRSPGLGDTAMYLCATSRGSGVPETQYFGPGTRLLVL.

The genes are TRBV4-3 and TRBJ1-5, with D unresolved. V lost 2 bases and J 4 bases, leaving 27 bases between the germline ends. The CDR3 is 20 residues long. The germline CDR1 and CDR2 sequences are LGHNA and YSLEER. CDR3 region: CASSQHRFPQAGELNQPQHF. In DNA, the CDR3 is TGCGCCAGCAGCCAACATCGGTTCCCCCAGGCCGGCGAACTTAATCAGCCCCAGCATTTT.

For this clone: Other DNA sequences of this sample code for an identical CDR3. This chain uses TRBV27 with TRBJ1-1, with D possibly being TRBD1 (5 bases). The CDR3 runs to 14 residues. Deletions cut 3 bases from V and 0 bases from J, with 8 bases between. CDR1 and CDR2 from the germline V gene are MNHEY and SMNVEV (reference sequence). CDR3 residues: CASSLLGLNTEAFF. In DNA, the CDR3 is TGTGCCAGCAGTTTGCTGGGGCTGAACACTGAAGCTTTCTTT.

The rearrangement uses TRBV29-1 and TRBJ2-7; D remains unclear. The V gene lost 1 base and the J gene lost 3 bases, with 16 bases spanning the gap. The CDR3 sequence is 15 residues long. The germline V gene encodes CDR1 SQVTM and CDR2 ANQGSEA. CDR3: CSVEVWAVNGYEQYF. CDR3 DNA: TGCAGCGTTGAAGTATGGGCAGTGAACGGCTACGAGCAGTACTTC.

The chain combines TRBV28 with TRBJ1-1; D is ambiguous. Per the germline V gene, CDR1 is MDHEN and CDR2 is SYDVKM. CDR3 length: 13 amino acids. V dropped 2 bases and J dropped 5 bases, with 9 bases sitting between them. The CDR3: CASSLILGTEAFF. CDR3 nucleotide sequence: TGTGCCAGCAGTTTAATCCTGGGAACTGAAGCTTTCTTT.

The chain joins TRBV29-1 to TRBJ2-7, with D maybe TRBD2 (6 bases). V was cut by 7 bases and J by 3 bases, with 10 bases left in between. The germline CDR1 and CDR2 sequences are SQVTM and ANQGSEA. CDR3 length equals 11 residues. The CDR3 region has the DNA TGCAGCGCTAGGGAGGACTACGAGCAGTACTTC. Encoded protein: CSAREDYEQYF.

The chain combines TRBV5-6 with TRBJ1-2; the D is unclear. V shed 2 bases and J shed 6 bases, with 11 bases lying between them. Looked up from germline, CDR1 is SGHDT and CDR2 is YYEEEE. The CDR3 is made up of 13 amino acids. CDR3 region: CASSLVTDHGYTF. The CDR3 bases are TGTGCCAGCAGCTTAGTAACAGACCATGGCTACACCTTC. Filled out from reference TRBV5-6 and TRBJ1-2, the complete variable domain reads DAGVTQSPTHLIKTRGQQVTLRCSPKSGHDTVSWYQQALGQGPQFIFQYYEEEERQRGNFPDRFSGHQFPNYSSELNVNALLLGDSALYLCASSLVTDHGYTFGSGTRLTVV.